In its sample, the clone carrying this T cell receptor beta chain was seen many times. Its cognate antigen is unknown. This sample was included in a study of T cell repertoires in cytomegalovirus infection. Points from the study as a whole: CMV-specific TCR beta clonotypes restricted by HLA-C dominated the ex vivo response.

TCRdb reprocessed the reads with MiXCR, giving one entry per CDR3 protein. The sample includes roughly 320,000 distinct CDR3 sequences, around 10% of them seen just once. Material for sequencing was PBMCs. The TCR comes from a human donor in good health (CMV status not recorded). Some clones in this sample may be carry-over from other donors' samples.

In nucleotides, the CDR3 is TGTGCCAGCAGGTGGGGAGGGCCCACAAGGAGAGAGACCCAGTACTTC. Residues: CASRWGGPTRRETQYF. V gene TRBV28 combines with J gene TRBJ2-5, with 7 bases matching TRBD2. V was pared by 6 bases and J by 4 bases, with 14 bases of the junction left unmatched. The germline V gene has CDR1 MDHEN and CDR2 SYDVKM. This CDR3 has 16 amino acids. The variable domain in full, with the rest retrieved from reference TRBV28 and TRBJ2-5, is DVKVTQSSRYLVKRTGEKVFLECVQDMDHENMFWYRQDPGLGLRLIYFSYDVKMKEKGDIPEGYSVSREKKERFSLILESASTNQTSMYLCASRWGGPTRRETQYFGPGTRLLVL.